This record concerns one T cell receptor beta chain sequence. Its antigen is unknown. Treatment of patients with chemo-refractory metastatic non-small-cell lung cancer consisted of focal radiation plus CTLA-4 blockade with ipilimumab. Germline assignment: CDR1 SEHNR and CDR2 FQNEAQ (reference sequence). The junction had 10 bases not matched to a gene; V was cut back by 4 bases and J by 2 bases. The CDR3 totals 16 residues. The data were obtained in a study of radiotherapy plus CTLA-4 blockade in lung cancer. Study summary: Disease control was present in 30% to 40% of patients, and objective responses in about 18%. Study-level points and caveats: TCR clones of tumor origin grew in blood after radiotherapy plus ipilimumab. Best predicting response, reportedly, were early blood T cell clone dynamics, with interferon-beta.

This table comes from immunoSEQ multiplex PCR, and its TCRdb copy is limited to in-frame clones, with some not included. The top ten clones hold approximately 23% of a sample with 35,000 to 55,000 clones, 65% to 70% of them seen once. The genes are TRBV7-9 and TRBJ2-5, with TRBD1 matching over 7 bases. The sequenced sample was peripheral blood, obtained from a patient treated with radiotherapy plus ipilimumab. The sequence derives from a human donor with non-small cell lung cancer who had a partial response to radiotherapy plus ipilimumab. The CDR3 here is CASSSATWDRQETQYF. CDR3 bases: TGTGCCAGCAGCTCCGCTACCTGGGACAGACAAGAGACCCAGTACTTC.